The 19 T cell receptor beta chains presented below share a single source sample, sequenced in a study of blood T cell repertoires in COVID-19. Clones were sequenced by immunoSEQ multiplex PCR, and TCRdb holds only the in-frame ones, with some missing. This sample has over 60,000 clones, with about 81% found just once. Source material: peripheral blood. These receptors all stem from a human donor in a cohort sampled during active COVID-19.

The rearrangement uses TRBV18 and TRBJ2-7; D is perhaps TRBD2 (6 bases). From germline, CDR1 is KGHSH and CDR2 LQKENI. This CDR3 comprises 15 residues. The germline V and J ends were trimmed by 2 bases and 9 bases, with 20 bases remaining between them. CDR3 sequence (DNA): TGTGCCAGCTCACCAGGAACTCAGCAGGAGGGAGTGCAGTACTTC. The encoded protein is CASSPGTQQEGVQYF.

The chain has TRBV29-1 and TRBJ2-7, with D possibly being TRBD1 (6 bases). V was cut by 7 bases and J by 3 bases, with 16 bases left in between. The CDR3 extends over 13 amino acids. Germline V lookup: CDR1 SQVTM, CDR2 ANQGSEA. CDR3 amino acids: CSATIQGYYEQYF. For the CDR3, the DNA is TGCAGCGCCACAATACAGGGTTACTACGAGCAGTACTTC.

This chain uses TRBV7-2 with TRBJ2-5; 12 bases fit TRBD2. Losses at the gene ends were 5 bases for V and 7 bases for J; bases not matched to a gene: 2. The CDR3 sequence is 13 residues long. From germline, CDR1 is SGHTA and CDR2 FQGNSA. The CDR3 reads CASSPGLAGTQYF. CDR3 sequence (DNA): TGTGCCAGCAGCCCGGGACTAGCGGGGACCCAGTACTTC.

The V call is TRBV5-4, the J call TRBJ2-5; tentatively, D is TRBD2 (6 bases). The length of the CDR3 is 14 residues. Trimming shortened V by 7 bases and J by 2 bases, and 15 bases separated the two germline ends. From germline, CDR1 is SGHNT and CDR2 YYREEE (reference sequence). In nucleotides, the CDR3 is TGTGCCAGCGGCGGGGATCCCTTTCAAGAGACCCAGTACTTC. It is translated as CASGGDPFQETQYF.

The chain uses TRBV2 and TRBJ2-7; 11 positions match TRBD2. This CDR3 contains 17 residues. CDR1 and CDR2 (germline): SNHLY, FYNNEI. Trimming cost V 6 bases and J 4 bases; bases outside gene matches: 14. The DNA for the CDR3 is TGTGCCAGCAGCCCCTCACCTACTAGCGGGGGTTCTTACGAGCAGTACTTC. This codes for CASSPSPTSGGSYEQYF.

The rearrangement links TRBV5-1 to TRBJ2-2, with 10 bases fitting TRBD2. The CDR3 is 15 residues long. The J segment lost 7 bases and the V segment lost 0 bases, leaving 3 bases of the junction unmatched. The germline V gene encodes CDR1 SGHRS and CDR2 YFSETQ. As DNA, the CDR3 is TGCGCCAGCAGCTTGGCTAGCGGGGGAGTCGGGGAGCTGTTTTTT. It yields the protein CASSLASGGVGELFF.

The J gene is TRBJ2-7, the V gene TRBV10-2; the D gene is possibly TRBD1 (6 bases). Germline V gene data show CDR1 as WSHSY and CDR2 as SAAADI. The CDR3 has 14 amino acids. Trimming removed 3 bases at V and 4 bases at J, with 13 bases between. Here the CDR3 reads CASSERDTIYEQYF. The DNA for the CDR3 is TGCGCCAGCAGTGAACGGGACACCATTTACGAGCAGTACTTC.

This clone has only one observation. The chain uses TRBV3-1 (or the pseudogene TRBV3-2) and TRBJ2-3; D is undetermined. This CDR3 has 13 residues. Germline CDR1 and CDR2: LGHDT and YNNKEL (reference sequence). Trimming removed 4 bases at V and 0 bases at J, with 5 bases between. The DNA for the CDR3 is TGTGCCAGCAGCCTCCCTAGCACAGATACGCAGTATTTT. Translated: CASSLPSTDTQYF.

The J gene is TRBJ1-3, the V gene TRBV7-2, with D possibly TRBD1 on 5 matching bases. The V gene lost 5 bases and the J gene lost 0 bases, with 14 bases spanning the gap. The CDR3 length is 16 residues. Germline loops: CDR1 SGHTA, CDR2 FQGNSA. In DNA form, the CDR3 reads TGTGCCAGCAGCCTCGTAGGGGCAGACTCTGGAAACACCATATATTTT. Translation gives CASSLVGADSGNTIYF.

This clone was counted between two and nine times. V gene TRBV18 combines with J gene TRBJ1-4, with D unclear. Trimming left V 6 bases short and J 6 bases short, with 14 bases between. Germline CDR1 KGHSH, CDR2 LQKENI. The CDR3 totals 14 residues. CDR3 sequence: CASSKRDGDEKLFF. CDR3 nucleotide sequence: TGTGCCAGCTCCAAGCGAGACGGGGATGAAAAACTGTTTTTT.

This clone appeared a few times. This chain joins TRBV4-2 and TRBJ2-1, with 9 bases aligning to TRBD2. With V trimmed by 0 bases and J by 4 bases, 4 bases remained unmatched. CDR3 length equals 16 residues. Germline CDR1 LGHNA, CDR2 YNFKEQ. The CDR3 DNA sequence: TGTGCCAGCAGCCAAGAAAGCGGGGGGTTTTACAATGAGCAGTTCTTC. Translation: CASSQESGGFYNEQFF.

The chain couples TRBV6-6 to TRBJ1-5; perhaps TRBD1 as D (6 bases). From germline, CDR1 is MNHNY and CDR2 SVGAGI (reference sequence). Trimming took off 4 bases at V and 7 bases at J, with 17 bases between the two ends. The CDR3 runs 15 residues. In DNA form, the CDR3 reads TGTGCCAGCAGTTCGGATAGCGGGGGCGGGCAGCCCCAGCATTTT. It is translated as CASSSDSGGGQPQHF.

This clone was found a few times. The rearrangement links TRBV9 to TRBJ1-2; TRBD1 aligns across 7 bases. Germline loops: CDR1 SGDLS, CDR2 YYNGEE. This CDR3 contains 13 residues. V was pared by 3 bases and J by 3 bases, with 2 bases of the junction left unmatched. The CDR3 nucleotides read TGTGCCAGCAGCGATGGACAGGACTATGGCTACACCTTC. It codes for CASSDGQDYGYTF.

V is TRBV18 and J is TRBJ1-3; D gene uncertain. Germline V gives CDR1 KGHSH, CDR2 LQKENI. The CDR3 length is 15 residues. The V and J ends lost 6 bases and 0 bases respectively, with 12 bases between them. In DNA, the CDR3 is TGTGCCAGCTCGGAGAGGGCTCTCTCTGGAAACACCATATATTTT. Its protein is CASSERALSGNTIYF.

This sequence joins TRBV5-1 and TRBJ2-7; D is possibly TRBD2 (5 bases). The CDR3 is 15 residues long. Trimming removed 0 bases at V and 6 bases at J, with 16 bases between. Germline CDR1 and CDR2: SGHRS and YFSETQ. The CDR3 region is CASSLAGQEGGEQYF. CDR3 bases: TGCGCCAGCAGCTTGGCCGGGCAGGAAGGAGGCGAGCAGTACTTC.

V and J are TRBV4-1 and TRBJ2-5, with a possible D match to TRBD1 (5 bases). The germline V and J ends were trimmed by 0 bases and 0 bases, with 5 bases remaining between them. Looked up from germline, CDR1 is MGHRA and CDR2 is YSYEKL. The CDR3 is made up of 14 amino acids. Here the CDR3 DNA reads TGCGCCAGCAGCCAAGACAGGGACCAAGAGACCCAGTACTTC. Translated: CASSQDRDQETQYF.

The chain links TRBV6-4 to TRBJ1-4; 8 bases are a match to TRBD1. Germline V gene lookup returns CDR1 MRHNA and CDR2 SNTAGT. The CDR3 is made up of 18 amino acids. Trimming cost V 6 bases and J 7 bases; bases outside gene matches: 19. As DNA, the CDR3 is TGTGCCAGCAGGAGGAGAACCCATTTCAGGGGGCGCGCTGAAAAACTGTTTTTT. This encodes CASRRRTHFRGRAEKLFF.

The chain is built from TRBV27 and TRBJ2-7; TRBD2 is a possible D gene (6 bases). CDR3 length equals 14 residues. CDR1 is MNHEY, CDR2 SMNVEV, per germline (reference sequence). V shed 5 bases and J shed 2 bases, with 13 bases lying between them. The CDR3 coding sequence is TGTGCCAGCAGTACCGGGAGTAATACCTACGAGCAGTACTTC. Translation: CASSTGSNTYEQYF.

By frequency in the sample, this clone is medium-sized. Here the CDR3 reads CASSFNTGSGATEAFF. CDR3 sequence (DNA): TGTGCCAGCAGTTTTAACACAGGGTCTGGGGCCACTGAAGCTTTCTTT. The rearrangement links TRBV27 to TRBJ1-1; perhaps TRBD1 as D (6 bases). Germline CDR1 MNHEY, CDR2 SMNVEV (reference sequence). V lost 3 bases and J lost 4, with 18 bases in between. The CDR3 is 16 residues long.